This T cell receptor (beta chain) came from a study of CD8+ T cells in alopecia areata. The wider study: Among treated patients, severity was scored by affected scalp area percentage.

Points on this clone: At one end, the junction sequence differs from germline, possibly due to a read error.

Extracted from the samples, RNA was reverse transcribed into cDNA to serve as the sequencing template. Generated by immunoSEQ multiplex PCR, the TCRdb table keeps only in-frame clones and is missing some. Among fewer than 200,000 clones listed, 58% were seen once. This CDR3 has 10 amino acids. CDR1 SQVTM and CDR2 ANQGSEA come from the germline V gene. Noted treatment: oral pan-JAK inhibitor, 5-10 mg twice daily. Both peripheral blood and punch biopsies of lesional scalp skin were obtained from patients who had alopecia areata. The receptor was isolated from a human donor with alopecia areata. This specimen was CD8+ T cells sorted from blood, taken at week 24, from a patient treated with tofacitinib. The chain recombines TRBV29-1 with TRBJ2-3; possibly TRBD2 for D (7 bases). CDR3 in DNA: TGCAGCGTCGTAGGGCAGGGGAGGGATTTT. This encodes CSVVGQGRDF.